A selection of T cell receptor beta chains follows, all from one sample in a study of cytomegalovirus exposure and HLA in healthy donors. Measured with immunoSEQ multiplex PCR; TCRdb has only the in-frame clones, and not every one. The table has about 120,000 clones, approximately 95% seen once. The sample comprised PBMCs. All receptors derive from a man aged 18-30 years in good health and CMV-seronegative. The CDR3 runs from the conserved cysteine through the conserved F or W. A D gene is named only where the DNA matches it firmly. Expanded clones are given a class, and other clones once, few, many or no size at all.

CDR3: CASSSKQGGRNIQYF
DNA: TGCGCCAGCAGCTCTAAACAGGGGGGGCGAAACATTCAGTACTTC
D: .
V: TRBV4-3
size: .
J: TRBJ2-4
length: 15

CDR3: CASSLRLAGNYEQYF
DNA: TGTGCCAGCAGTTTACGACTAGCGGGAAACTACGAGCAGTACTTC
D: TRBD2
V: TRBV28
size: .
J: TRBJ2-7
length: 15

CDR3: CASSLTDRLYEQYF
DNA: TGTGCCAGCAGCTTAACGGACAGACTCTACGAGCAGTACTTC
D: .
V: TRBV7-9
size: .
J: TRBJ2-7
length: 14

CDR3: CASSLENQKGQRSLRTEAFF
DNA: TGTGCCAGCTCACTCGAAAACCAGAAAGGCCAAAGGTCCTTGAGGACTGAAGCTTTCTTT
D: .
V: TRBV18
size: .
J: TRBJ1-1
length: 20

CDR3: CASSDNGRSDTQYF
DNA: TGTGCCAGCAGTGACAACGGGAGGTCAGATACGCAGTATTTT
D: TRBD2
V: TRBV6-4
size: .
J: TRBJ2-3
length: 14

CDR3: CASSSPGGLGNTIYF
DNA: TGTGCCAGCAGCTCCCCCGGGGGGCTGGGAAACACCATATATTTT
D: .
V: TRBV7-9
size: .
J: TRBJ1-3
length: 15

CDR3: CASSGASLGIVGETQYF
DNA: TGTGCCAGCAGTGGGGCGTCGTTGGGCATCGTCGGAGAGACCCAGTACTTC
D: .
V: TRBV28
size: .
J: TRBJ2-5
length: 17

CDR3: CASYTYRGGYTF
DNA: TGTGCCAGCTATACGTACCGGGGGGGCTACACCTTC
D: .
V: TRBV6-5
size: few
J: TRBJ1-2
length: 12

CDR3: CASSLELGDAGNTIYF
DNA: TGTGCCAGCAGCTTAGAATTGGGCGATGCTGGAAACACCATATATTTT
D: .
V: TRBV7-2
size: .
J: TRBJ1-3
length: 16

CDR3: CSVSGQFVSEAFF
DNA: TGCAGCGTTTCGGGACAGTTTGTTTCGGAAGCTTTCTTT
D: TRBD1
V: TRBV29-1
size: once
J: TRBJ1-1
length: 13

CDR3: CASKRAGVPYEQYF
DNA: TGTGCCAGTAAGCGTGCAGGGGTGCCCTACGAGCAGTACTTC
D: .
V: TRBV19
size: .
J: TRBJ2-7
length: 14

CDR3: CASSPAPDLGAFF
DNA: TGTGCCAGCAGCCCCGCCCCGGACTTAGGAGCTTTCTTT
D: .
V: TRBV5-4
size: once
J: TRBJ1-1
length: 13

CDR3: CASSPDRDYNEQFF
DNA: TGTGCCAGCAGCCCGGACAGAGATTACAATGAGCAGTTCTTC
D: .
V: TRBV7-2
size: .
J: TRBJ2-1
length: 14

CDR3: CAIRDGTSDNNEQFF
DNA: TGTGCCATCAGGGACGGGACTAGCGACAACAATGAGCAGTTCTTC
D: TRBD2
V: TRBV10-3
size: .
J: TRBJ2-1
length: 15

CDR3: CASSHRGTEAFF
DNA: TGTGCCAGCAGCCATAGGGGGACTGAAGCTTTCTTT
D: .
V: TRBV5-6
size: .
J: TRBJ1-1
length: 12

CDR3: CASSLSQPLWRISNQPQHF
DNA: TGCGCCAGCAGCTTATCACAACCCCTATGGCGGATTAGCAATCAGCCCCAGCATTTT
D: .
V: TRBV5-1
size: .
J: TRBJ1-5
length: 19

CDR3: CASSYPLGQGNGELFF
DNA: TGTGCCAGCAGTTACCCCCTCGGGCAGGGAAACGGGGAGCTGTTTTTT
D: .
V: TRBV28
size: once
J: TRBJ2-2
length: 16

CDR3: CASSWDYQRADTQYF
DNA: TGTGCCAGCAGTTGGGACTACCAAAGGGCAGATACGCAGTATTTT
D: TRBD2
V: TRBV27
size: .
J: TRBJ2-3
length: 15

CDR3: CASSQGGVMADTQYF
DNA: TGTGCCAGCAGTCAAGGGGGAGTTATGGCAGATACGCAGTATTTT
D: .
V: TRBV7-3
size: .
J: TRBJ2-3
length: 15

CDR3: CASSTGGGTPYGYTF
DNA: TGTGCCAGCAGCACAGGGGGAGGTACACCCTATGGCTACACCTTC
D: TRBD1
V: TRBV9
size: .
J: TRBJ1-2
length: 15

CDR3: CASSPQANSGNTIYF
DNA: TGTGCCAGCAGCCCACAGGCCAACTCTGGAAACACCATATATTTT
D: .
V: TRBV7-3
size: once
J: TRBJ1-3
length: 15

CDR3: CASSSIGTGNQPQHF
DNA: TGTGCCAGCAGTTCCATCGGGACAGGCAATCAGCCCCAGCATTTT
D: TRBD1
V: TRBV27
size: .
J: TRBJ1-5
length: 15

CDR3: CASSASDRANTGELFF
DNA: TGTGCCAGCAGCGCGAGTGACAGGGCGAACACCGGGGAGCTGTTTTTT
D: TRBD1
V: TRBV5-4
size: .
J: TRBJ2-2
length: 16

CDR3: CASIYTNNEQFF
DNA: TGTGCCAGCATTTACACAAACAATGAGCAGTTCTTC
D: .
V: TRBV6-1
size: .
J: TRBJ2-1
length: 12

CDR3: CAWSPGSQPQHF
DNA: TGTGCCTGGAGTCCAGGGTCGCAGCCCCAGCATTTT
D: .
V: TRBV30
size: .
J: TRBJ1-5
length: 12

CDR3: CASSLGGGTAYEQYF
DNA: TGTGCCAGCAGCTTGGGGGGTGGGACAGCCTACGAGCAGTACTTC
D: TRBD1
V: TRBV5-6
size: .
J: TRBJ2-7
length: 15

CDR3: CASSFEQPSYTF
DNA: TGTGCCAGCAGCTTTGAACAGCCGTCCTACACCTTC
D: .
V: TRBV7-9
size: .
J: TRBJ1-2
length: 12

CDR3: CASSLGDRGRYSYEQYF
DNA: TGTGCCAGCAGCTTGGGGGACAGGGGCCGCTACTCCTACGAGCAGTACTTC
D: TRBD1
V: TRBV5-6
size: .
J: TRBJ2-7
length: 17

CDR3: CASSHPGTGGGQPQHF
DNA: TGTGCCAGCAGCCATCCCGGGACAGGGGGCGGTCAGCCCCAGCATTTT
D: TRBD1
V: TRBV14
size: .
J: TRBJ1-5
length: 16